This T cell receptor (beta chain) was profiled in a study of cytomegalovirus exposure and HLA in healthy donors. In its sample, this clone was seen a few times. Antigen unknown. Germline V gives CDR1 KGHSH, CDR2 LQKENI. This CDR3 is 14 amino acids long. V lost 1 base to trimming and J lost 6 bases; unmatched junction nucleotides: 4. Overall study findings and caveats: The authors later found TCR association rates varying by HLA locus, with DRB1 most and HLA-C fewest. In most subjects, TCR beta sequences reportedly gave accurate predictions of HLA-A and HLA-B alleles.

Amplification used 60 Vbeta primers and 13 Jbeta primers. Clones were read by immunoSEQ multiplex PCR, and TCRdb kept only the in-frame ones, dropping some. The sample has around 110,000 clones, around 10% seen once. Sequenced material: PBMCs. This sequence originates from a man aged 30 to 45 in good health and CMV-seronegative. The gene calls are TRBV18 and TRBJ1-2; 8 bases match TRBD1. In DNA form, the CDR3 reads TGTGCCAGCTCACCACGACAGGGGACAAATGGCTACACCTTC. Protein product: CASSPRQGTNGYTF.